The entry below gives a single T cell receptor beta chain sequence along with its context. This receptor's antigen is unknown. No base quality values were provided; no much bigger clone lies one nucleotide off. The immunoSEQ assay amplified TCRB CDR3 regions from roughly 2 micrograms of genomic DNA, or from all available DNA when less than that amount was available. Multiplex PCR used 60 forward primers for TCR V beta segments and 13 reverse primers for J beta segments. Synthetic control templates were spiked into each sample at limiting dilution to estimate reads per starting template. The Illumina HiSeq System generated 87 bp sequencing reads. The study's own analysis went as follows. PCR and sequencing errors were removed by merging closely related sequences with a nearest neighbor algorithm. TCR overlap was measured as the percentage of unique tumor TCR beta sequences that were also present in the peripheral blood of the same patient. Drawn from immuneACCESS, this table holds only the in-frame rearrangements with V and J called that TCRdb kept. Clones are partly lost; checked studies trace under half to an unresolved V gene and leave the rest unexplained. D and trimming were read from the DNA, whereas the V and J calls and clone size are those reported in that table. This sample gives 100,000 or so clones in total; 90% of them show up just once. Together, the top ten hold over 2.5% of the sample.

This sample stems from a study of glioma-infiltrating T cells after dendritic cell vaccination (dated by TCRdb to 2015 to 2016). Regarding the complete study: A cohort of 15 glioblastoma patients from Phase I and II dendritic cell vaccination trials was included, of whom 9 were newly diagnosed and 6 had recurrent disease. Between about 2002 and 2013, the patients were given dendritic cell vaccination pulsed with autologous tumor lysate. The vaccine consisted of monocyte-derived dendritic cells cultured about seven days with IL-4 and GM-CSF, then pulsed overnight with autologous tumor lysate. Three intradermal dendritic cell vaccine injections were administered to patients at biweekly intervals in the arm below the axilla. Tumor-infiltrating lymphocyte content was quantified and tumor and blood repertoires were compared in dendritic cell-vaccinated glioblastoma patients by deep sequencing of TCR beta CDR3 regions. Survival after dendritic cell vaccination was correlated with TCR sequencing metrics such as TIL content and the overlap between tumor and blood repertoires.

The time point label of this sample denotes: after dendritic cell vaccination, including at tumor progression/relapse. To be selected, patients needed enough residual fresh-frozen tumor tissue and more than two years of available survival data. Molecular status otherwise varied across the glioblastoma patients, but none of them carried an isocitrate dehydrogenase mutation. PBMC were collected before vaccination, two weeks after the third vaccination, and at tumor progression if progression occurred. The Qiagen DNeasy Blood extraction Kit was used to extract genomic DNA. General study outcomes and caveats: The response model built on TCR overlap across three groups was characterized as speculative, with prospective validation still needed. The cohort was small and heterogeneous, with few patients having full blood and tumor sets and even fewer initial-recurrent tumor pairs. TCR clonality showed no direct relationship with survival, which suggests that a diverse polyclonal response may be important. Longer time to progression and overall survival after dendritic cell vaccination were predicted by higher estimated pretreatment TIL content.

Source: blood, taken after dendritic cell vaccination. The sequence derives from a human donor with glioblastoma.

DNA sequence: TGTGCCAGCTCTATGACTAGCGGGACCCACAATGAGCAGTTCTTC. Its amino acids are CASSMTSGTHNEQFF. The sequence joins TRBV18 to TRBJ2-1; the junction holds 11 bases that match TRBD2. The CDR3, from cysteine to phenylalanine, totals 15 residues. Just the 45-base CDR3 DNA is kept, in frame starting at base 1. V has 6 bases trimmed and J has 5 bases trimmed; junction bases matching no gene number 6. CDR1 KGHSH and CDR2 LQKENI were looked up in the germline V gene.